The rows below give T cell receptor beta chains drawn from one sample of a study of T cells after yellow fever vaccination. TCRdb ran MiXCR on the 5' RACE reads and lists one entry per CDR3 protein. In the table there are 230,000 or so distinct CDR3 sequences, roughly 4% of which are singletons. The specimen was PBMCs, collected 15 days after the yellow fever booster vaccination. These receptor sequences come from a man aged 18 to 30 who received the YFV17D yellow fever vaccine. The CDR3 runs from the conserved cysteine through the conserved F or W. D genes are given only for firm matches. Clone sizes are given selectively: once, few, many, or a class where the clone is expanded.

J	V	size	D	DNA	CDR3
TRBJ1-2	TRBV12-3/TRBV12-4	many	-	TGTGCCAGCAGTTTAGCGCCCGACTATGGCTACACCTTC	CASSLAPDYGYTF
TRBJ1-5	TRBV9	many	TRBD1	TGTGCCAGCAGCTCCGGACAGGTGATTGGTGGGCAGCCCCAGCATTTT	CASSSGQVIGGQPQHF
TRBJ2-5	TRBV7-9	many	TRBD1	TGTGCCAGCGGAAAAGCGACAGGGGGCCTTCAAGAGACCCAGTACTTC	CASGKATGGLQETQYF
TRBJ2-7	TRBV14	many	-	TGTGCCAGCAGCCAAGTCGGCTCTGCAGCTTACGAGCAGTACTTC	CASSQVGSAAYEQYF
TRBJ2-7	TRBV10-3	many	TRBD2	TGTGCCATCAGTGCTCAGGGAGGGTCCGAGCAGTACTTC	CAISAQGGSEQYF
TRBJ2-1	TRBV7-3	many	-	TGTGCCAGCAGCTTAGATGGGGTTATGGGGAGGCAGTTCTTC	CASSLDGVMGRQFF
TRBJ2-3	TRBV2	many	-	TGTGCCAGCAGTGCGGAGTTCTGGGATACGCAGTATTTT	CASSAEFWDTQYF
TRBJ2-1	TRBV5-1	many	-	TGCGCCAGCAGCTTAGGCCAGAGCAATGAGCAGTTCTTC	CASSLGQSNEQFF
TRBJ2-1	TRBV9	many	-	TGTGCCAGCAGCGTTACCGGGAACAATGAGCAGTTCTTC	CASSVTGNNEQFF
TRBJ1-4	TRBV7-2	many	-	TGTGCCAGCAGACCAGACAGAACTAATGAAAAACTGTTTTTT	CASRPDRTNEKLFF
TRBJ1-2	TRBV3-1	many	TRBD1	TGTGCCAGCAGCCAAGTCCGGACAGGTGTCTATGGCTACACCTTC	CASSQVRTGVYGYTF
TRBJ2-3	TRBV5-4	many	TRBD1	TGTGCCAGCAGCTGGGGACAGACTACAGATACGCAGTATTTT	CASSWGQTTDTQYF
TRBJ1-1	TRBV12-3/TRBV12-4	many	-	TGTGCCAGCAGTGATACCAGGTCGGAAGCTTTCTTT	CASSDTRSEAFF
TRBJ2-5	TRBV20-1	many	-	TGCAGTGCTAGAGAAGGTCGGTGGGACCAAGAGACCCAGTACTTC	CSAREGRWDQETQYF
TRBJ2-1	TRBV30	many	TRBD2	TGTGCCTGGAGTGTTGCGGGGGGGCCCTACAATGAGCAGTTCTTC	CAWSVAGGPYNEQFF
TRBJ1-1	TRBV3-1	many	-	TGTGCCAGCGCCATGGAAAGGAACACTGAAGCTTTCTTT	CASAMERNTEAFF
TRBJ1-1	TRBV12-5	many	TRBD1	TGTGCTAGTGGTTTGTGGTCGCCGACAGGGAGGGGTGAAGCTTTCTTT	CASGLWSPTGRGEAFF
TRBJ1-2	TRBV4-3	many	-	TGCGCCAGCAGCCAAGTATCGGGCAGGGTGCGTGCCTATGGCTACACCTTC	CASSQVSGRVRAYGYTF
TRBJ1-2	TRBV10-3	many	-	TGTGCCATCAGTGAAGTGGGAGGGAGTGAAAACTATGGCTACACCTTC	CAISEVGGSENYGYTF
TRBJ1-1	TRBV20-1	many	TRBD1	TGCAGTGCTAGAAATGGGGACAGGGAGGTCACTGAAGCTTTCTTT	CSARNGDREVTEAFF
TRBJ1-1	TRBV12-3/TRBV12-4	few	-	TGTGCCAGCAGTTTAATACAGGTGAACACTGAAGCTTTCTTT	CASSLIQVNTEAFF
TRBJ2-3	TRBV12-3/TRBV12-4	many	-	TGTGCCAGCAGTTTAGGTGGGGGGGCCGTGGATACGCAGTATTTT	CASSLGGGAVDTQYF
TRBJ1-6	TRBV12-3/TRBV12-4	many	-	TGTGCCAGCACAGGGCCTCGATCACCCCTCCACTTT	CASTGPRSPLHF
TRBJ2-2	TRBV10-2	many	-	TGCGCCGCCGACCCGGGGAACACCGGGGAGCTGTTTTTT	CAADPGNTGELFF
TRBJ1-6	TRBV12-3/TRBV12-4	many	-	TGTGCCAGCAGTTTAGTACAGGGCGGCAATTCACCCCTCCACTTT	CASSLVQGGNSPLHF
TRBJ2-2	TRBV6-5	many	-	TGTGCCAGCAGTTACTGGAACACCGGGGAGCTGTTTTTT	CASSYWNTGELFF
TRBJ2-2	TRBV5-1	many	TRBD1	TGCGCCAGCAGCTTGATGGGACAGGGGGCCGGGGAGCTGTTTTTT	CASSLMGQGAGELFF
TRBJ2-7	TRBV4-1	many	-	TGCGCCAGCAGCCGAATGGGGACTGTTCGCGAGCAGTACTTC	CASSRMGTVREQYF
TRBJ1-2	TRBV10-3	many	-	TGTGCCATCAGTACAGATAACTATGGCTACACCTTC	CAISTDNYGYTF
TRBJ2-1	TRBV7-2	many	-	TGTGCCAGCAGCTTAAGCCAGATCTCCTACAATGAGCAGTTCTTC	CASSLSQISYNEQFF
TRBJ1-1	TRBV19	-	TRBD1	TGTGCCAGTAGTCAACAGGGGCAGGGGAACACTGAAGCTTTCTTT	CASSQQGQGNTEAFF
TRBJ2-4	TRBV12-5	many	-	TGTGCTAGTGGACCCAAAAGGGACATTCAGTACTTC	CASGPKRDIQYF
TRBJ2-1	TRBV4-3	many	TRBD2	TGCGCCAGCAGCCAAGACCTCGGGGGGGCGGTCTACAATGAGCAGTTCTTC	CASSQDLGGAVYNEQFF
TRBJ2-5	TRBV2	many	TRBD2	TGTGCCAGCAGTGAAAGGCTAGCGGGGTCGACGACCCAGTACTTC	CASSERLAGSTTQYF
TRBJ2-4	TRBV11-2	many	-	TGTGCCAGCAGCTTAGGTGGCAGGTTGATAGACATTCAGTACTTC	CASSLGGRLIDIQYF